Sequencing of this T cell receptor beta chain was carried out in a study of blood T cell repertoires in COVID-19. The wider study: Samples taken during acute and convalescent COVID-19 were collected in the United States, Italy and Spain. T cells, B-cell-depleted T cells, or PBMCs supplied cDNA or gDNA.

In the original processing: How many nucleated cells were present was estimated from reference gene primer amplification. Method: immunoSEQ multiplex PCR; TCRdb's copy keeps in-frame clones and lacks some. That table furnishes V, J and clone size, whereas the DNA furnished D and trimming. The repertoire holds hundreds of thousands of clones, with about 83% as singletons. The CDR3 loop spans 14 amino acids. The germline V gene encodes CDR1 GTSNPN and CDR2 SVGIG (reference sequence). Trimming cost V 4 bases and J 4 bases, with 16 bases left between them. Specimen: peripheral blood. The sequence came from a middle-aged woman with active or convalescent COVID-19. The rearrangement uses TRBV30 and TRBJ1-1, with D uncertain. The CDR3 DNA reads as TGTGCCTGGATCCCAACTGGGGAGGGCACTGAAGCTTTCTTT. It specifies CAWIPTGEGTEAFF.